These T cell receptor beta chains were read from a single sample in a study of cytomegalovirus exposure and HLA in healthy donors. TCRdb's copy holds only in-frame clones and misses some; the assay was immunoSEQ multiplex PCR. Of around 300,000 clones listed, 70% to 90% were seen once; the top ten hold over 0.7%. The sample comprised PBMCs. These receptors came from a woman younger than 35 in good health and CMV-seronegative. CDR3s include the opening cysteine and the closing phenylalanine or tryptophan. Each record gives: clone size, J gene, D gene, CDR3 length, V gene, CDR3 protein, CDR3 DNA. A D gene is named only where the DNA matches it firmly. For some rows the clone size is stated as once, few or many, or as a class when expanded; others skip it.

NA	TRBJ1-5	NA	15	TRBV2	CASSVRTAANQPQHF	TGTGCCAGCAGTGTCAGGACAGCGGCCAATCAGCCCCAGCATTTT
NA	TRBJ2-4	TRBD1	15	TRBV7-3	CASSSRPGQGHIQYF	TGTGCCAGCAGCTCCAGACCGGGACAGGGGCACATTCAGTACTTC
NA	TRBJ2-6	NA	14	TRBV10-3	CAITGGSGANVLTF	TGTGCCATCACCGGGGGATCCGGGGCCAACGTCCTGACTTTC
NA	TRBJ2-3	TRBD2	16	TRBV27	CASSLSGLDSRDTQYF	TGTGCCAGCAGTTTATCGGGACTAGATTCGAGAGATACGCAGTATTTT
NA	TRBJ1-3	NA	16	TRBV19	CASSMGLTNSGNTIYF	TGTGCCAGTAGTATGGGACTAACCAACTCTGGAAACACCATATATTTT
NA	TRBJ1-1	NA	12	TRBV30	CAWMSLNTEAFF	TGTGCCTGGATGAGTCTGAACACTGAAGCTTTCTTT
NA	TRBJ2-1	NA	16	TRBV7-2	CASSLWGGHPFNEQFF	TGTGCCAGCAGCTTATGGGGGGGGCACCCGTTCAATGAGCAGTTCTTC
NA	TRBJ2-1	TRBD2	15	TRBV27	CASAEGGLAGNEQFF	TGTGCCAGCGCCGAAGGGGGACTAGCGGGAAATGAGCAGTTCTTC
NA	TRBJ2-6	TRBD1	18	TRBV11-3	CASSSSDRTSSGANVLTF	TGTGCCAGCAGCTCCTCGGACAGGACGAGCTCTGGGGCCAACGTCCTGACTTTC
NA	TRBJ2-3	NA	15	TRBV5-1	CASSLGGHLTDTQYF	TGCGCCAGCAGCTTAGGTGGACATCTCACAGATACGCAGTATTTT
NA	TRBJ1-2	TRBD1	14	TRBV7-6	CASSTLTGGDGYTF	TGTGCCAGCAGCACACTAACAGGGGGTGATGGCTACACCTTC
NA	TRBJ2-7	TRBD1	14	TRBV11-2	CASSFPRQGHEQYF	TGTGCCAGCAGCTTTCCTAGACAGGGCCACGAGCAGTACTTC
NA	TRBJ2-3	TRBD2	14	TRBV28	CASSLASGRDTQYF	TGTGCCAGCAGTTTGGCTAGCGGGAGGGATACGCAGTATTTT
NA	TRBJ2-1	TRBD2	21	TRBV14	CASSHQGGGLAGGSSYNEQFF	TGTGCCAGCAGCCATCAAGGGGGTGGACTAGCGGGAGGGAGCTCCTACAATGAGCAGTTCTTC
NA	TRBJ2-7	TRBD1	15	TRBV9	CASSVGGTDFYEQYF	TGTGCCAGCAGCGTAGGTGGGACAGATTTCTACGAGCAGTACTTC
NA	TRBJ1-2	NA	13	TRBV28	CASSFSGNYGYTF	TGTGCCAGCAGTTTTTCAGGGAACTATGGCTACACCTTC
NA	TRBJ1-2	NA	13	TRBV28	CASTGKIPPGYTF	TGTGCCAGCACAGGGAAAATCCCTCCTGGCTACACCTTC
NA	TRBJ2-7	NA	11	TRBV30	CAWGQSYEQYF	TGTGCCTGGGGACAGTCCTACGAGCAGTACTTC
NA	TRBJ2-1	NA	13	TRBV2	CASSVGTPNEQFF	TGTGCCAGCAGCGTCGGGACTCCCAATGAGCAGTTCTTC
NA	TRBJ2-1	NA	17	TRBV27	CASSTLLTQDSYNEQFF	TGTGCCAGCAGTACCCTTCTCACGCAGGACTCCTACAATGAGCAGTTCTTC
NA	TRBJ1-2	TRBD1	15	TRBV29-1	CSVWTGTATNYGYTF	TGCAGCGTTTGGACAGGGACGGCTACTAACTATGGCTACACCTTC
few	TRBJ1-6	TRBD1	19	TRBV15	CATSRDSPTLGQGYPPLHF	TGTGCCACCAGCAGAGATTCCCCCACTCTGGGACAGGGGTATCCACCCCTCCACTTT
few	TRBJ2-7	TRBD1	13	TRBV7-9	CASSRGQGNEQYF	TGTGCCAGCAGCCGGGGACAGGGGAACGAGCAGTACTTC
NA	TRBJ2-7	TRBD2	16	TRBV15	CATSTTRTSGSYEQYF	TGTGCCACCAGCACCACGAGGACTAGCGGTTCCTACGAGCAGTACTTC
NA	TRBJ1-1	NA	13	TRBV29-1	CSVNRAMNTEAFF	TGCAGCGTTAACAGGGCGATGAACACTGAAGCTTTCTTT
NA	TRBJ2-7	TRBD2	16	TRBV4-3	CASSQGTSGGPYEQYF	TGCGCCAGCAGCCAAGGAACTAGCGGGGGCCCATACGAGCAGTACTTC
once	TRBJ1-3	TRBD1	16	TRBV28	CASSQGQLPSGNTIYF	TGTGCCAGCAGTCAGGGACAGTTACCCTCTGGAAACACCATATATTTT
NA	TRBJ1-2	NA	13	TRBV5-5	CASRLAPKEGYTF	TGTGCCAGCAGACTAGCCCCCAAGGAGGGCTACACCTTC
NA	TRBJ2-7	TRBD2	17	TRBV5-1	CASSWGGHWREDDEQYF	TGCGCCAGCAGCTGGGGGGGGCATTGGCGGGAGGATGACGAGCAGTACTTC
NA	TRBJ2-1	TRBD2	15	TRBV6-1	CASTGLAGGYNEQFF	TGTGCCAGCACTGGACTAGCGGGAGGGTACAATGAGCAGTTCTTC
NA	TRBJ2-7	NA	13	TRBV6-5	CASSYNGGEEQYF	TGTGCCAGCAGTTACAATGGGGGCGAGGAGCAGTACTTC
NA	TRBJ2-5	TRBD2	14	TRBV9	CASSAGTSWETQYF	TGTGCCAGCAGCGCCGGGACTAGCTGGGAGACCCAGTACTTC
NA	TRBJ2-3	TRBD2	16	TRBV7-2	CASSTPSGGVLGTQYF	TGTGCCAGCAGCACCCCTAGCGGGGGGGTCCTGGGTACGCAGTATTTT
NA	TRBJ2-3	NA	13	TRBV5-1	CASSTGSSDTQYF	TGCGCCAGCAGTACAGGGTCGTCAGATACGCAGTATTTT
NA	TRBJ1-1	NA	13	TRBV25-1	CASSEWEGVEAFF	TGTGCCAGCAGTGAATGGGAGGGGGTTGAAGCTTTCTTT
NA	TRBJ2-5	TRBD1	14	TRBV2	CASSSGTGGQTQYF	TGTGCCAGCAGCTCCGGGACAGGGGGCCAGACCCAGTACTTC
NA	TRBJ2-3	TRBD2	17	TRBV19	CASSPRGLGLRTDTQYF	TGTGCCAGTAGTCCTCGGGGACTAGGACTTCGCACAGATACGCAGTATTTT
NA	TRBJ1-1	TRBD1	16	TRBV19	CATTRGTGAVNTEAFF	TGTGCCACCACGAGGGGGACAGGGGCGGTGAACACTGAAGCTTTCTTT
NA	TRBJ2-7	NA	14	TRBV4-1	CASSQVFRDYEQYF	TGCGCCAGCAGCCAAGTCTTCAGGGACTACGAGCAGTACTTC
NA	TRBJ2-1	NA	16	TRBV4-2	CASSQEGASEGNEQFF	TGTGCCAGCAGCCAAGAGGGCGCTAGCGAGGGCAATGAGCAGTTCTTC
NA	TRBJ1-6	TRBD1	17	TRBV15	CATSLKGDRSYNSPLHF	TGTGCCACCAGCCTTAAGGGGGACAGAAGCTATAATTCACCCCTCCACTTT
NA	TRBJ1-3	NA	15	TRBV6-5	CATVETGLGGNTIYF	TGTGCCACCGTGGAAACAGGGCTGGGTGGAAACACCATATATTTT
NA	TRBJ1-4	TRBD1	18	TRBV27	CASGHLGTGFGGAEKLFF	TGTGCCAGCGGACATTTGGGGACAGGCTTTGGGGGTGCGGAAAAACTGTTTTTT
NA	TRBJ2-1	NA	12	TRBV9	CASSDTGSEQFF	TGTGCCAGCAGCGACACGGGAAGTGAGCAGTTCTTC